The rows below give T cell receptor beta chains drawn from one sample of a study of OX40 agonist ivuxolimab in advanced cancers. The method was immunoSEQ multiplex PCR; TCRdb's version includes in-frame clones alone and lacks a portion of them. The table records tens of thousands of clones, around nine tenths of them present only once. Material: CD4+ or CD8+ T cells sorted from blood, obtained in a trial of the OX40 agonist ivuxolimab. The source is an adult with an advanced solid tumor such as melanoma, head and neck, liver or kidney cancer. Both conserved end residues are part of each CDR3. D genes are given only for firm matches. Size values are once, few and many counts, or a class for expanded clones, and some rows have none.

V gene: TRBV7-2
D gene: TRBD2
clone size: .
J gene: TRBJ2-5
CDR3 DNA: TGTGCCAGCAGTTTCACGGGAGGTGAGACCCAGTACTTC
CDR3 protein: CASSFTGGETQYF

V gene: TRBV5-1
D gene: .
clone size: .
J gene: TRBJ2-2
CDR3 DNA: TGCGCCAGCAGCTTGGCCCGGTCCTTGGGGGATCTTATGGCTAGCCTTGAGTCCACCGGGGAGCTGTTTTTT
CDR3 protein: CASSLARSLGDLMASLESTGELFF

V gene: TRBV30
D gene: .
clone size: .
J gene: TRBJ1-2
CDR3 DNA: TGTGCCTGGAGCGGGGGGGCAGGAGGCTACACCTTC
CDR3 protein: CAWSGGAGGYTF

V gene: TRBV14
D gene: .
clone size: .
J gene: TRBJ2-1
CDR3 DNA: TGTGCCAGCAGCCAGTTCGGCGTGGGTGAGCAGTTCTTC
CDR3 protein: CASSQFGVGEQFF

V gene: TRBV6-5
D gene: .
clone size: .
J gene: TRBJ2-5
CDR3 DNA: TGTGCCAGCAGTTTGGGCCGCCAAGAGACCCAGTACTTC
CDR3 protein: CASSLGRQETQYF

V gene: TRBV6-1
D gene: TRBD1
clone size: .
J gene: TRBJ2-7
CDR3 DNA: TGTGCCAGCACAGGGGGACAGGGGGACGGGGAGCAGTACTTC
CDR3 protein: CASTGGQGDGEQYF

V gene: TRBV12-5
D gene: .
clone size: .
J gene: TRBJ1-5
CDR3 DNA: TGTGCTAGTGGACTTACAGGAACCAATCAGCCCCAGCATTTT
CDR3 protein: CASGLTGTNQPQHF

V gene: TRBV7-3
D gene: .
clone size: .
J gene: TRBJ2-5
CDR3 DNA: TGTGCCAGCAGCCCCCCGGGGCAAGAGACCCAGTACTTC
CDR3 protein: CASSPPGQETQYF

V gene: TRBV9
D gene: TRBD1
clone size: once
J gene: TRBJ1-2
CDR3 DNA: TGTGCCAGCAGCGCACAGGGGGCTTATGGCTACACCTTC
CDR3 protein: CASSAQGAYGYTF

V gene: TRBV19
D gene: TRBD1
clone size: .
J gene: TRBJ1-1
CDR3 DNA: TGTGCCAGTAGCCCGGACAGGGGAACTGAAGCTTTCTTT
CDR3 protein: CASSPDRGTEAFF

V gene: TRBV10-2
D gene: .
clone size: .
J gene: TRBJ2-1
CDR3 DNA: TGCGCCAGCAGTGACCATCGTGGGGGGGGGCGCAATGAGCAGTTCTTC
CDR3 protein: CASSDHRGGGRNEQFF

V gene: TRBV29-1
D gene: .
clone size: once
J gene: TRBJ2-7
CDR3 DNA: TGCAGCGTTGGGAGCTTCGACGAGCAGTACTTC
CDR3 protein: CSVGSFDEQYF

V gene: TRBV7-9
D gene: TRBD2
clone size: .
J gene: TRBJ2-5
CDR3 DNA: TGTGCCAGCAGCCCCTCGGGGGGGCTGGAGACCCAGTACTTC
CDR3 protein: CASSPSGGLETQYF

V gene: TRBV6-5
D gene: .
clone size: .
J gene: TRBJ1-2
CDR3 DNA: TGTGCCAGCAGTAAGGCCGGGGGCGGCTATGGCTACACCTTC
CDR3 protein: CASSKAGGGYGYTF

V gene: TRBV5-1
D gene: .
clone size: .
J gene: TRBJ1-1
CDR3 DNA: TGCGCCAGCAGCCCCAATATGGACACTGAAGCTTTCTTT
CDR3 protein: CASSPNMDTEAFF

V gene: TRBV2
D gene: .
clone size: .
J gene: TRBJ1-5
CDR3 DNA: TGTGCCAGCAGTCGGGGGGGCGGGCAGCCCCAGCATTTT
CDR3 protein: CASSRGGGQPQHF

V gene: TRBV15
D gene: .
clone size: .
J gene: TRBJ2-5
CDR3 DNA: TGTGCCACCAGCAGGGGACGAGCCCAAGAGACCCAGTACTTC
CDR3 protein: CATSRGRAQETQYF

V gene: TRBV5-4
D gene: TRBD1
clone size: .
J gene: TRBJ2-1
CDR3 DNA: TGTGCCAGCAGCTCCGGGACAGGGGGCTACAATGAGCAGTTCTTC
CDR3 protein: CASSSGTGGYNEQFF

V gene: TRBV25-1
D gene: .
clone size: .
J gene: TRBJ2-2
CDR3 DNA: TGTGCCAGCAGTAATCGGGCGGGACAGACGAACACCGGGGAGCTGTTTTTT
CDR3 protein: CASSNRAGQTNTGELFF

V gene: TRBV6-4
D gene: TRBD2
clone size: .
J gene: TRBJ2-1
CDR3 DNA: TGTGCCAGCAGTGGACTAGCGGGGGGGCAGGGTGAGCAGTTCTTC
CDR3 protein: CASSGLAGGQGEQFF

V gene: TRBV9
D gene: .
clone size: .
J gene: TRBJ2-6
CDR3 DNA: TGTGCCAGCAGCCTCGGTAGCTCTGGGGCCAACGTCCTGACTTTC
CDR3 protein: CASSLGSSGANVLTF

V gene: TRBV7-8
D gene: TRBD2
clone size: .
J gene: TRBJ2-7
CDR3 DNA: TGTGCCAGCAGCTCAGCGGGAGGTAGTTACGAGCAGTACTTC
CDR3 protein: CASSSAGGSYEQYF

V gene: TRBV2
D gene: TRBD1
clone size: .
J gene: TRBJ1-5
CDR3 DNA: TGTGCCAGCACCCTAACAGGGGGCATCGGTCAGCCCCAGCATTTT
CDR3 protein: CASTLTGGIGQPQHF

V gene: TRBV25-1
D gene: TRBD1
clone size: .
J gene: TRBJ1-4
CDR3 DNA: TGTGCCAGCAGTGAACGGGGGACAGTTAATGAAAAACTGTTTTTT
CDR3 protein: CASSERGTVNEKLFF

V gene: TRBV10-1
D gene: TRBD2
clone size: .
J gene: TRBJ2-4
CDR3 DNA: TGCGCCAGCAGTGAGGGACTAGCGGGAGCCAAAAACATTCAGTACTTC
CDR3 protein: CASSEGLAGAKNIQYF

V gene: TRBV7-7
D gene: TRBD1
clone size: .
J gene: TRBJ2-2
CDR3 DNA: TGTGCTAGCAGCTCGGACAGGGGGAACACCGGGGAGCTGTTTTTT
CDR3 protein: CASSSDRGNTGELFF

V gene: TRBV5-1
D gene: .
clone size: .
J gene: TRBJ2-7
CDR3 DNA: TGCGCCAGCAGCTTCTTAGGGTCCGGCGAGCAGTACTTC
CDR3 protein: CASSFLGSGEQYF

V gene: TRBV18
D gene: TRBD1
clone size: .
J gene: TRBJ1-3
CDR3 DNA: TGTGCCAGCTCACCTTTAGGGCGACAGGGGGCGCGATCTGGAAACACCATATATTTT
CDR3 protein: CASSPLGRQGARSGNTIYF

V gene: TRBV2
D gene: .
clone size: .
J gene: TRBJ2-5
CDR3 DNA: TGTGCCAGCAGTGCCGGGTTCTTGGAGACCCAGTACTTC
CDR3 protein: CASSAGFLETQYF

V gene: TRBV5-1
D gene: .
clone size: .
J gene: TRBJ2-5
CDR3 DNA: TGCGCCAGCAGCTTCCCCAGCCAAGAGACCCAGTACTTC
CDR3 protein: CASSFPSQETQYF

V gene: TRBV7-8
D gene: .
clone size: .
J gene: TRBJ2-6
CDR3 DNA: TGTGCCAGCAGCCGTGGGGGGAGTGGGGCCAACGTCCTGACTTTC
CDR3 protein: CASSRGGSGANVLTF

V gene: TRBV7-8
D gene: .
clone size: few
J gene: TRBJ2-7
CDR3 DNA: TGTGCCAGCACCACAAGCCCCCACGAGCAGTACTTC
CDR3 protein: CASTTSPHEQYF

V gene: TRBV5-4
D gene: TRBD2
clone size: .
J gene: TRBJ2-1
CDR3 DNA: TGTGCCAGCAGCTCCGGACTAGGGGCTACTTTCTACAATGAGCAGTTCTTC
CDR3 protein: CASSSGLGATFYNEQFF

V gene: TRBV6-5
D gene: .
clone size: .
J gene: TRBJ2-6
CDR3 DNA: TGTGCCAGCCGGCAGTTTAACTCTGGGGCCAACGTCCTGACTTTC
CDR3 protein: CASRQFNSGANVLTF

V gene: TRBV5-1
D gene: .
clone size: .
J gene: TRBJ1-4
CDR3 DNA: TGCGCCAGCAGCTTGGAGACGCCAAGACCCGTGGCTAATGAAAAACTGTTTTTT
CDR3 protein: CASSLETPRPVANEKLFF

V gene: TRBV2
D gene: .
clone size: .
J gene: TRBJ2-5
CDR3 DNA: TGTGCCAGCAGAGGCTTACTGACGGCACAAGAGACCCAGTACTTC
CDR3 protein: CASRGLLTAQETQYF

V gene: TRBV19
D gene: TRBD1
clone size: once
J gene: TRBJ1-4
CDR3 DNA: TGTGCCACCTACAGGGGGCTAGGTGAAAAACTGTTTTTT
CDR3 protein: CATYRGLGEKLFF

V gene: TRBV11-2
D gene: .
clone size: .
J gene: TRBJ2-2
CDR3 DNA: TGTGCCAGCCAGAGCCGGGGACAGCTGTTTTTT
CDR3 protein: CASQSRGQLFF

V gene: TRBV5-1
D gene: TRBD2
clone size: .
J gene: TRBJ2-1
CDR3 DNA: TGCGCCAGCAGCTTGGCTCTAGCGGGAGTATCTCTCTACAATGAGCAGTTCTTC
CDR3 protein: CASSLALAGVSLYNEQFF

V gene: TRBV6-5
D gene: TRBD2
clone size: few
J gene: TRBJ2-1
CDR3 DNA: TGTGCCAGCAGTTATCGAGCGGGAGGGTCTAACAATGAGCAGTTCTTC
CDR3 protein: CASSYRAGGSNNEQFF

V gene: TRBV27
D gene: .
clone size: .
J gene: TRBJ2-2
CDR3 DNA: TGTGCCAGCAGTTTATCTCTAGGGGGGGCGGAAAGAGGGGAGCTGTTTTTT
CDR3 protein: CASSLSLGGAERGELFF

V gene: TRBV5-8
D gene: .
clone size: medium-sized
J gene: TRBJ1-2
CDR3 DNA: TGTGCCAGCAGACATCGCCGGGACACGGGGTATGGCTACACCTTC
CDR3 protein: CASRHRRDTGYGYTF

V gene: TRBV2
D gene: .
clone size: few
J gene: TRBJ1-2
CDR3 DNA: TGTGCCAGCAGTGATAATGGCTACACCTTC
CDR3 protein: CASSDNGYTF

V gene: TRBV19
D gene: .
clone size: .
J gene: TRBJ2-3
CDR3 DNA: TGTGCCAGTAGTATAGGGTGGGGGCCCCTTTATTTT
CDR3 protein: CASSIGWGPLYF

V gene: TRBV14
D gene: .
clone size: .
J gene: TRBJ2-7
CDR3 DNA: TGTGCCAGCAGCCAAGGCCTATACGAGCAGTACTTC
CDR3 protein: CASSQGLYEQYF

V gene: TRBV6-6
D gene: .
clone size: .
J gene: TRBJ2-7
CDR3 DNA: TGTGCCAGCAGTGGTCAAGGCCCCAGGGGCGAGCAGTACTTC
CDR3 protein: CASSGQGPRGEQYF

V gene: TRBV4-2
D gene: .
clone size: .
J gene: TRBJ1-1
CDR3 DNA: TGTGCCAGCAGCTTAGGGGCCAACATGAACACTGAAGCTTTCTTT
CDR3 protein: CASSLGANMNTEAFF

V gene: TRBV5-5
D gene: .
clone size: once
J gene: TRBJ2-3
CDR3 DNA: TGTGCCAGCAGCTTAACTCAGCGGACAGATACGCAGTATTTT
CDR3 protein: CASSLTQRTDTQYF

V gene: TRBV5-1
D gene: .
clone size: .
J gene: TRBJ2-5
CDR3 DNA: TGCGCCAGCAGCTCCCAATGGCCCCTCGGCGAGACCCAGTACTTC
CDR3 protein: CASSSQWPLGETQYF

V gene: TRBV7-3
D gene: .
clone size: .
J gene: TRBJ1-1
CDR3 DNA: TGTGCCAGCAGCCAACCACAGGAGAACACTGAAGCTTTCTTT
CDR3 protein: CASSQPQENTEAFF

V gene: TRBV5-4
D gene: .
clone size: .
J gene: TRBJ1-3
CDR3 DNA: TGTGCCAGCAGCCTCGGGACACGTGGGGGAAACACCATATATTTT
CDR3 protein: CASSLGTRGGNTIYF

V gene: TRBV9
D gene: TRBD2
clone size: .
J gene: TRBJ2-3
CDR3 DNA: TGTGCCAGCAGCGTAACTAGCGGGAGAAATACGCAGTATTTT
CDR3 protein: CASSVTSGRNTQYF

V gene: TRBV10-1
D gene: TRBD1
clone size: .
J gene: TRBJ2-1
CDR3 DNA: TGCGCCAGCAGTGACAGGGGGCCCTACAATGAGCAGTTCTTC
CDR3 protein: CASSDRGPYNEQFF

V gene: TRBV5-1
D gene: .
clone size: .
J gene: TRBJ2-5
CDR3 DNA: TGCGCCAGCAGCTTGGCCGGATACCGGGGGCAGGGGGAGACCCAGTACTTC
CDR3 protein: CASSLAGYRGQGETQYF

V gene: TRBV7-8
D gene: TRBD2
clone size: few
J gene: TRBJ2-3
CDR3 DNA: TGTGCCAGCAGCCCCTGGCCGGGACTAAACACAGATACGCAGTATTTT
CDR3 protein: CASSPWPGLNTDTQYF